The 29 T cell receptor beta chains given below trace back to one sample, sequenced in a study of breast tumors, draining lymph nodes, adjacent tissues. Axillary draining lymph nodes of breast cancer patients supplied the node samples. A single record per CDR3 protein comes from TCRdb applying MiXCR to the multiplex PCR reads. The table shows 200,000 or so distinct CDR3 sequences, with about 32% occurring only once. Sequenced input: axillary lymph node tissue. These receptors originate from a female donor with breast cancer. Some clones in this sample may be carry-over from other donors' samples.

In regard to this clonotype: The CDR3 does not end in the conserved phenylalanine or tryptophan, so this is likely a read error. V gene TRBV5-4 combines with J gene TRBJ1-1; no reliable D call. The CDR3 runs to 13 residues. V was pared by 6 bases and J by 5 bases, with 14 bases between. Germline-derived CDR1 and CDR2 are SGHNT and YYREEE (reference sequence). CDR3 coding DNA: TGTGCCAGCACCCGGGGAGCTGGGACTGAAGCTTTCTTG. Amino acid sequence: CASTRGAGTEAFL.

The chain couples TRBV7-2 to TRBJ1-1, with D tentatively TRBD1 (5 bases). This CDR3 comprises 15 residues. From germline, CDR1 is SGHTA and CDR2 FQGNSA. V lost 5 bases, J lost 5 bases, and 18 bases lay in between. The DNA of the CDR3 is TGTGCCAGCAGCCTGGGGAACCCAGGGAGGACTGAAGCTTTCTTT. It is translated as CASSLGNPGRTEAFF.

This clonotype was counted ten times or more. The rearrangement joins TRBV18 to TRBJ2-5; D is unresolved. V dropped 1 base and J dropped 5 bases, with 5 bases sitting between them. CDR3 length equals 12 residues. CDR1 and CDR2 from the germline V gene are KGHSH and LQKENI. The CDR3, as DNA: TGTGCCAGCTCACCACAGTTGGAGACCCAGTACTTC. Its translation is CASSPQLETQYF.

This rearrangement joins TRBV6-2 or TRBV6-3 to TRBJ2-2; D is perhaps TRBD1 (6 bases). Trimming cost V 4 bases and J 6 bases, with 24 bases left between them. The length of the CDR3 is 18 residues. Germline assignment: CDR1 MNHEY and CDR2 SVGEGT. CDR3 sequence: CASSSLSPDRSGAGELFF. The CDR3 DNA is TGTGCCAGCAGTTCCTTAAGCCCCGACAGGTCTGGGGCCGGGGAGCTGTTTTTT.

About this clonotype itself: The junction departs from the called germline gene at one end, perhaps through a read error. The chain joins TRBV13 to TRBJ1-1; D is undetermined. The length of the CDR3 is 15 residues. Germline CDR1 reads PRHDT; CDR2 reads FYEKMQ (reference sequence). The CDR3 nucleotides read TGCGCCAGCGGCCTGAGTGCGGGGTCTGCCCTCCATGGTTTCTTT. Protein sequence: CASGLSAGSALHGFF.

This clonotype was observed at least ten times. The V call is TRBV6-1, the J call TRBJ2-7; perhaps D is TRBD1 or TRBD2 (5 bases each). Germline lookup yields CDR1 MNHNS and CDR2 SASEGT. Trimming stripped 2 bases from V and 5 bases from J, with 16 bases between. The CDR3 extends over 15 amino acids. The CDR3 reads CASSELGTPRNEQYF. CDR3 bases: TGTGCCAGCAGTGAACTGGGGACCCCCAGGAACGAGCAGTACTTC.

For this clonotype: A much larger clone lies a single base off, so this may be a read error. This chain connects TRBV6-4 to TRBJ2-3; the D call may be TRBD1 or TRBD2 (5 bases each). V lost 7 bases to trimming and J lost 1 base, with 12 bases between them. This CDR3 has 14 amino acids. Germline V gene sequence: CDR1 MRHNA, CDR2 SNTAGT. CDR3 sequence (DNA): TGTGCCAGCACTCGACAGAGGGGCACAGATACGCAGTATTTT. Its translation: CASTRQRGTDTQYF.

This clonotype was seen at least ten times. The chain carries TRBV7-2 and TRBJ2-7, with 7 bases identical to TRBD2. V shed 5 bases, J shed 6 bases, and the junction held 13 bases outside the gene matches. The length of the CDR3 is 15 residues. Germline values: CDR1 SGHTA, CDR2 FQGNSA. The CDR3 loop reads CASSPARGEVLEQYF. CDR3 in DNA: TGTGCCAGCAGCCCCGCCCGGGGGGAGGTTCTCGAGCAGTACTTC.

This clonotype was counted many times. The genes are TRBV6-1 and TRBJ2-7, with 9 bases identical to TRBD2. Looked up from germline, CDR1 is MNHNS and CDR2 is SASEGT. The CDR3 totals 17 residues. Trimming cost V 6 bases and J 6 bases; bases outside gene matches: 18. The CDR3 DNA sequence: TGTGCCAGCAGACCTACGCCGGATAGCGGGAGTTTTTTCGAGCAGTACTTC. It specifies CASRPTPDSGSFFEQYF.

This clonotype was seen more than once but under ten times. This may stem from a read error, because a much larger clone lies one nucleotide away. The V call is TRBV20-1, the J call TRBJ2-7, with 11 bases lining up with TRBD2. After removal of 5 bases from V and 6 bases from J, the junction contained 9 bases not matched to a gene. The germline CDR1 and CDR2 sequences are DFQATT and SNEGSKA (reference sequence). CDR3 length: 14 residues. This CDR3 is CSALAGGTGSEQYF. The CDR3 DNA sequence: TGCAGTGCTTTAGCGGGAGGGACCGGCTCCGAGCAGTACTTC.

This chain connects TRBV5-8 to TRBJ2-7, with 10 nucleotides matching TRBD1. The germline CDR1 and CDR2 sequences are SGHTS and YDEGEE. The J segment lost 0 bases and the V segment lost 3 bases, leaving 12 bases of the junction unmatched. The CDR3 has 18 amino acids. As DNA, the CDR3 is TGTGCCAGCAGCTATCCCCGGGACAGGGGTGGCGGCTCCTACGAGCAGTACTTC. Amino acids: CASSYPRDRGGGSYEQYF.

The V call is TRBV29-1, the J call TRBJ1-4, with D uncertain. Trimming shortened V by 8 bases and J by 7 bases, and 20 bases separated the two germline ends. From germline, CDR1 is SQVTM and CDR2 ANQGSEA. This CDR3 comprises 14 residues. CDR3 residues: CSFSRQTAGEKLFF. The CDR3 DNA reads as TGCAGCTTTAGTAGGCAAACGGCGGGTGAAAAACTGTTTTTT.

This clonotype has at least ten counts. This chain joins TRBV28 and TRBJ2-5, with 9 bases that match TRBD2. The J segment lost 5 bases and the V segment lost 6 bases, leaving 10 bases of the junction unmatched. CDR3 length: 15 residues. The germline CDR1 and CDR2 sequences are MDHEN and SYDVKM. This CDR3 reads CASRSSGGRFETQYF. The CDR3 DNA is TGTGCCAGCAGGTCCAGCGGGGGGCGCTTCGAGACCCAGTACTTC.

On this clonotype itself: An end of the junction does not agree with germline; a read error may underlie this. The gene calls are TRBV7-6 and TRBJ2-6; 9 bases align to TRBD1. Per the germline V gene, CDR1 is SGHVS and CDR2 is FNYEAQ. CDR3 length: 13 amino acids. The CDR3 reads CASSQTGGNVLTF. The CDR3 region has the DNA TGTGCCAGCAGCCAGACAGGGGGCAACGTCCTGACTTTC.

This clonotype was detected only a few times. The chain recombines TRBV27 with TRBJ2-7; 10 bases agree with TRBD2. This CDR3 contains 16 residues. J lost 2 bases, V lost 4 bases, and 8 bases had no gene match. CDR1 MNHEY and CDR2 SMNVEV come from the germline V gene (reference sequence). Here the CDR3 DNA reads TGTGCCAGCAGTTCTTCAGCGGGAGGGATCACCTACGAGCAGTACTTC. Protein: CASSSSAGGITYEQYF.

This clonotype has only a few counts. The genes are TRBV11-1 and TRBJ1-2; no clear D. V lost 5 bases and J lost 3, with 16 bases in between. Germline assignment: CDR1 SGHAT and CDR2 FQDESV (reference sequence). This CDR3 contains 15 residues. For the CDR3, the DNA is TGTGCCAGCAGCCGCGGGAGACATACCCACTATGGCTACACCTTC. It encodes CASSRGRHTHYGYTF.

V is TRBV2 and J is TRBJ1-2; no reliable D call. V was shortened by 3 bases and J by 3 bases, with 11 bases between the two germline ends. The CDR3 contains 14 residues. Germline CDR1 reads SNHLY; CDR2 reads FYNNEI. The CDR3 DNA reads TGTGCCAGCAGTGAGTCGCCGGTGGACTATGGCTACACCTTC. This gives the protein CASSESPVDYGYTF. The variable domain in full, completed from reference TRBV2 and TRBJ1-2, reads EPEVTQTPSHQVTQMGQEVILRCVPISNHLYFYWYRQILGQKVEFLVSFYNNEISEKSEIFDDQFSVERPDGSNFTLKIRSTKLEDSAMYFCASSESPVDYGYTFGSGTRLTVV.

This clonotype occurred many times. The CDR3: CASSSATGNSGNTIYF. The CDR3 bases are TGCGCCAGCAGCAGTGCGACAGGGAACTCTGGAAACACCATATATTTT. This sequence joins TRBV5-1 and TRBJ1-3; 7 nucleotides line up with TRBD1. Unmatched junction bases numbered 7, after V lost 4 bases and J lost 0 bases. CDR1 is SGHRS and CDR2 is YFSETQ in the germline V gene. The length of the CDR3 is 16 residues.

This clonotype occurred many times. This chain connects TRBV7-9 to TRBJ2-5; 11 bases match TRBD2. Germline V CDR1 and CDR2: SEHNR, FQNEAQ (reference sequence). This CDR3 spans 20 amino acids. V lost 3 bases and J lost 1; bases outside the gene matches: 16. In nucleotides, the CDR3 is TGTGCCAGCAGCTTCCCAGGACTAGCGGGCCCTCCCGCACCCCAAGAGACCCAGTACTTC. Its protein product is CASSFPGLAGPPAPQETQYF.

This clonotype has at least ten counts. This chain links TRBV3-1 with TRBJ2-5; 7 nucleotides line up with TRBD2. Germline CDR1 is LGHDT and CDR2 is YNNKEL (reference sequence). This CDR3 region has 14 residues. V trimming: 2 bases; J trimming: 5 bases; junction bases outside the gene matches: 5. The CDR3 DNA reads as TGTGCCAGCAGCCAAAGTCGGGGGGAGGAGACCCAGTACTTC. Translating it yields CASSQSRGEETQYF.

The rearrangement joins TRBV19 to TRBJ1-1; the match to TRBD1 covers 10 bases. J was trimmed by 0 bases and V by 7 bases; bases with no gene match: 5. The CDR3 runs 15 residues. Germline CDR1 is LNHDA and CDR2 is SQIVND (reference sequence). CDR3 sequence reads: CASNGDRGLNTEAFF. The CDR3 coding sequence is TGTGCCAGTAATGGGGACAGGGGATTGAACACTGAAGCTTTCTTT. Looking up the rest from reference TRBV19 and TRBJ1-1 gives the full variable domain: DGGITQSPKYLFRKEGQNVTLSCEQNLNHDAMYWYRQDPGQGLRLIYYSQIVNDFQKGDIAEGYSVSREKKESFPLTVTSAQKNPTAFYLCASNGDRGLNTEAFFGQGTRLTVV.

The sample holds many counts of this clonotype. The gene calls are TRBV3-1 and TRBJ2-3; no clear D gene. The V gene lost 7 bases and the J gene lost 2 bases, with 19 bases spanning the gap. The germline gives CDR1 LGHDT, CDR2 YNNKEL (reference sequence). The length of the CDR3 is 16 residues. CDR3 in amino acids: CASTLRATSNTDTQYF. The CDR3 DNA reads as TGTGCCAGCACCCTCCGGGCGACCTCCAACACAGATACGCAGTATTTT.

This clonotype was detected many times. The genes are TRBV20-1 and TRBJ2-1; the D is unclear. Germline V gene lookup returns CDR1 DFQATT and CDR2 SNEGSKA (reference sequence). The CDR3 has 12 residues. The ends were cut back, 4 bases at V and 6 bases at J, with 10 bases in the middle. The CDR3, as DNA: TGCAGTGCTACACTTATAGGCAATGAGCAGTTCTTC. Translation: CSATLIGNEQFF.

The chain has TRBV5-4 and TRBJ2-2; D is perhaps TRBD2 (5 bases). CDR3 size: 16 residues. Deletions cut 2 bases from V and 3 bases from J, with 14 bases between. CDR1 is SGHNT and CDR2 is YYREEE in the germline V gene (reference sequence). The CDR3 nucleotides are TGTGCCAGCAGCTTAAGGACTCGGGCTCACACCGGGGAGCTGTTTTTT. Its protein is CASSLRTRAHTGELFF.

In its sample, this clonotype was seen many times. The chain uses TRBV6-2 or TRBV6-3 and TRBJ2-7; D not certain. The V and J ends lost 5 bases and 0 bases respectively, with 11 bases between them. Germline values: CDR1 MNHEY, CDR2 SVGEGT. The CDR3 spans 14 residues. CDR3 sequence reads: CASSPQRSSYEQYF. CDR3 DNA: TGTGCCAGCAGTCCCCAACGCAGCTCCTACGAGCAGTACTTC.

This clonotype was found a few times. J is TRBJ2-7 and V is TRBV20-1; D possibly corresponds to TRBD2 (6 bases). Germline-derived CDR1 and CDR2 are DFQATT and SNEGSKA (reference sequence). The CDR3 spans 16 residues. V lost 0 bases and J lost 2, with 17 bases in between. The CDR3 DNA reads TGCAGTGCTAGAGAACTCGCTGGGAGGACCGCCTACGAGCAGTACTTC. Amino acids: CSARELAGRTAYEQYF.

The rearrangement joins TRBV29-1 to TRBJ1-1; 11 bases fit TRBD1. This CDR3 has 15 amino acids. V shed 0 bases and J 5 bases; nucleotides not matched to a gene: 5. Germline values: CDR1 SQVTM, CDR2 ANQGSEA. The CDR3 DNA follows: TGCAGCGTTGAAGATCCGGACAGGGGGCGAACTGAAGCTTTCTTT. Its translation: CSVEDPDRGRTEAFF.

This clonotype showed up many times. The chain's CDR3 is CASEGPQYF. The CDR3 nucleotides are TGTGCCAGTGAGGGGCCCCAGTACTTC. The rearrangement links TRBV6-1 to TRBJ2-7; D tentatively fits TRBD1 or TRBD2 (5 bases each). This CDR3 comprises 9 residues. CDR1 and CDR2 from the germline V gene are MNHNS and SASEGT. The V gene lost 9 bases and the J gene lost 10 bases, with 10 bases spanning the gap.

This clonotype came up once. This sequence may be a read error, since a much larger clone differs from it by one base. A read error is likely, as this CDR3 ends without the conserved phenylalanine or tryptophan. The rearrangement links TRBV4-3 to TRBJ2-1; D may correspond to TRBD1 or TRBD2 (5 bases each). This CDR3 is 15 amino acids long. Trimming cost V 1 base and J 8 bases, with 15 bases left between them. The germline CDR1 and CDR2 sequences are LGHNA and YSLEER. For the CDR3, the DNA is TGCGCCAGCAGCCAAGGTGCGACTACAGGTTATGAGCAGTTCCTC. Translating gives CASSQGATTGYEQFL.